Detailed here is one T cell receptor (beta chain). This CDR3 contains 16 residues. V dropped 4 bases and J dropped 0 bases, with 13 bases sitting between them. Germline loops: CDR1 SNHLY, CDR2 FYNNEI. This sample was taken from a study of blood T cell repertoires in COVID-19. The wider study: The United States, Italy and Spain supplied acute and convalescent COVID-19 samples. PBMCs, B-cell-depleted T cells, or T cells were the source of the cDNA or gDNA that made up the material.

In the study's own analysis: Using reference gene primer amplification, nucleated cell counts were estimated. Using immunoSEQ multiplex PCR, the repertoire was profiled, and TCRdb retains in-frame clones only, with some absent. Clone size and V and J calls were adopted from that table, with D and trimming inferred from the DNA. The repertoire holds 110,000 or so clones, with less than 90% as singletons. Sequencing was carried out using peripheral blood. The chain links TRBV2 to TRBJ1-3; D gene unclear. The sequence was collected from a man in his fifties with acute or convalescent COVID-19. This CDR3 reads CASSALGGDSGNTIYF. Written as DNA, the CDR3 is TGTGCCAGCAGTGCCCTTGGCGGGGACTCTGGAAACACCATATATTTT.